Each of the 9 T cell receptor beta chains below was sequenced from the same sample in a study of blood T cell repertoires in COVID-19. Only in-frame clones appear in the TCRdb table, and some are missing; sequencing was by immunoSEQ multiplex PCR. The sample consists of some 73,000 clones, approximately 89% of them appearing once. Sequencing input: peripheral blood. The receptors derive from an older woman with acute or convalescent COVID-19.

The genes are TRBV28 and TRBJ2-7, with 7 bases matching TRBD2. This CDR3 comprises 15 residues. The junction had 5 bases not matched to a gene; V was cut back by 2 bases and J by 1 base. Per germline, CDR1 MDHEN and CDR2 SYDVKM. Here the CDR3 DNA reads TGTGCCAGCAGTTTAAGGCGCGGGGGTTCCTACGAGCAGTACTTC. Translated: CASSLRRGGSYEQYF.

The V gene is TRBV2, the J gene TRBJ1-6, with 7 bases fitting TRBD1. The CDR3 has 15 residues. Germline CDR1 SNHLY, CDR2 FYNNEI. J lost 6 bases, V lost 3 bases, and 5 bases had no gene match. The CDR3 sequence is CASSDSSGGNSPLHF. CDR3 in DNA: TGTGCCAGCAGTGATAGTTCAGGGGGTAATTCACCCCTCCACTTT.

V and J are TRBV4-1 and TRBJ2-7; 12 bases are shared with TRBD1. The CDR3 runs to 16 residues. The trim removed 3 bases at V and 6 bases at J, leaving 9 bases unmatched. Germline lookup yields CDR1 MGHRA and CDR2 YSYEKL. CDR3 amino acids: CASSQFPGQGASEQYF. CDR3 bases: TGCGCCAGCAGCCAGTTTCCGGGACAGGGGGCCTCCGAGCAGTACTTC.

This chain joins TRBV5-4 and TRBJ1-2, with D unresolved. With 1 base removed from V and 5 bases from J, the gap between germline ends came to 6 bases. Germline CDR1 is SGHNT and CDR2 is YYREEE (reference sequence). This CDR3 is built from 12 residues. CDR3 nucleotide sequence: TGTGCCAGCAGCTTGAACAGATATGGCTACACCTTC. Translated, it gives CASSLNRYGYTF. Filled out from reference TRBV5-4 and TRBJ1-2, the complete variable domain reads ETGVTQSPTHLIKTRGQQVTLRCSSQSGHNTVSWYQQALGQGPQFIFQYYREEENGRGNFPPRFSGLQFPNYSSELNVNALELDDSALYLCASSLNRYGYTFGSGTRLTVV.

The CDR3 here is CASSPEGFLVYGYTF. The CDR3 DNA sequence: TGTGCCAGTAGTCCCGAGGGCTTCCTCGTCTATGGCTACACCTTC. The chain carries TRBV19 and TRBJ1-2; no clear D. The CDR3 covers 15 residues. The V gene lost 5 bases and the J gene lost 4 bases, with 17 bases spanning the gap. CDR1 is LNHDA, CDR2 SQIVND, per germline (reference sequence).

The CDR3 is CASSFVVGLTNEKLFF. As DNA, the CDR3 is TGTGCCAGCAGCTTCGTCGTTGGGCTCACTAATGAAAAACTGTTTTTT. This chain links TRBV5-5 with TRBJ1-4; unclear D gene. Trimming stripped 2 bases from V and 2 bases from J, with 13 bases between. Germline V gene lookup returns CDR1 SGHKS and CDR2 YYEKEE (reference sequence). CDR3 length: 16 residues.

The chain has TRBV3-1 (or the pseudogene TRBV3-2) and TRBJ2-5; perhaps TRBD2 as D (5 bases). This CDR3 is 15 amino acids long. V lost 1 base, J lost 2 bases, and 11 bases lay in between. Germline CDR1 reads LGHDT; CDR2 reads YNNKEL (reference sequence). CDR3 DNA: TGTGCCAGCAGCCAAGTCCTGAGGGAACAAGAGACCCAGTACTTC. As protein: CASSQVLREQETQYF.

The chain combines TRBV19 with TRBJ1-1, with unresolved D. The CDR3 contains 13 residues. Trimming shortened V by 2 bases and J by 6 bases, and 10 bases separated the two germline ends. The germline CDR1 and CDR2 sequences are LNHDA and SQIVND (reference sequence). The CDR3 DNA follows: TGTGCCAGTAGTATAAACGTCCAGGCTGAAGCTTTCTTT. Translated: CASSINVQAEAFF.

This clone was recorded a few times. This chain links TRBV7-8 with TRBJ1-2; D possibly corresponds to TRBD1 (5 bases). V lost 7 bases and J lost 2, with 17 bases in between. CDR3 length: 15 residues. The germline V gene encodes CDR1 SGHVS and CDR2 FQNEAQ. The CDR3 region is CASTPLGGPNYGYTF. In nucleotides, the CDR3 is TGTGCCAGCACCCCGTTGGGGGGACCCAACTATGGCTACACCTTC.